The clone carrying this T cell receptor beta chain was found a few times. The sample originates from a study of T cells in Graves' hyperthyroidism and ophthalmopathy. Template material for amplifying TCR beta CDR3 regions consisted of RNA transcripts. TCR CDR3 underwent first-round RT-PCR with the HTBI primer set. TCRdb re-analysed the multiplex PCR reads in MiXCR, keeping a single row per CDR3 protein. The repertoire holds about 400,000 distinct CDR3 sequences, roughly 15% seen once, with about 5% in the top ten. The CDR3 has 17 residues. Trimming took off 4 bases at V and 0 bases at J, with 17 bases between the two ends. The germline V gene has CDR1 LNHNV and CDR2 YYDKDF (reference sequence).

This TCR was sampled from a woman aged 18-29 years with Graves' hyperthyroidism. The chain is built from TRBV15 and TRBJ2-3; maybe TRBD1 (6 bases). Sequenced input: blood. For the CDR3, the DNA is TGTGCCACCAGCACGGGACAATCAAAAGGTAGCACAGATACGCAGTATTTT. Translation: CATSTGQSKGSTDTQYF.